This T cell receptor beta chain was recovered during a study of cytomegalovirus exposure and HLA in healthy donors. The overall study: Earlier, approximately 180 million T cells were analyzed, and 90 million to 140 million unique TCR beta sequences were found among them. There were about 85 million unique TCRs (from HLA-typed donors) in an early data release.

A remark on this clone: Its target is unknown.

A multiplex PCR was run with 60 Vbeta primers and 13 Jbeta primers. The data were produced by immunoSEQ multiplex PCR, yet TCRdb's version contains in-frame clones alone and is incomplete. This table holds 100,000 to 150,000 clones, just over 70% found once. The CDR3 is 14 amino acids. Germline CDR1 is KGHSH and CDR2 is LQKENI. Trimming took 4 bases from V and 5 from J, leaving 12 bases between them. General study findings and limits: In a later analysis, productive TCRs from donors in an Asian-associated ancestry cluster reportedly carried fewer N-insertions than the cohort mean.

The receptor was isolated from a woman aged 60-70 years in good health and CMV-seropositive. This chain joins TRBV18 and TRBJ1-5, with unresolved D. The source material was PBMCs. CDR3 DNA: TGTGCCAGCTCACGCACAGCCCTCGATCAGCCCCAGCATTTT. It specifies CASSRTALDQPQHF.